The clone carrying this TCR beta chain was observed at least ten times. What it recognizes is unknown. The CDR3 length is 16 residues. The V and J ends lost 3 bases and 6 bases, in that order; junction bases with no gene match: 12. The data were obtained in a study of T-cell memory formation after mild COVID-19. TCRdb itself ran the 5' RACE reads through MiXCR, one entry per CDR3 protein. The data show about 540,000 distinct CDR3 sequences, with just over 20% seen just once and under 15% held by the top ten. Whole-study findings and limits: The appearance of some responding clones in pre-infection memory suggested that cross-reactive memory joined.

The chain joins TRBV12-3 or TRBV12-4 to TRBJ2-3; TRBD2 aligns across 7 bases. This TCR was sampled from an adult woman who had mild COVID-19 (a few samples of this study predate the infection). Cell type and time point are not known. The source material was PBMCs or a T cell subset sorted from them (not recorded which). In DNA form, the CDR3 reads TGTGCCAGCAGTTTCTTAGCGGGCCGCACGTCGGATACGCAGTATTTT. As protein: CASSFLAGRTSDTQYF.